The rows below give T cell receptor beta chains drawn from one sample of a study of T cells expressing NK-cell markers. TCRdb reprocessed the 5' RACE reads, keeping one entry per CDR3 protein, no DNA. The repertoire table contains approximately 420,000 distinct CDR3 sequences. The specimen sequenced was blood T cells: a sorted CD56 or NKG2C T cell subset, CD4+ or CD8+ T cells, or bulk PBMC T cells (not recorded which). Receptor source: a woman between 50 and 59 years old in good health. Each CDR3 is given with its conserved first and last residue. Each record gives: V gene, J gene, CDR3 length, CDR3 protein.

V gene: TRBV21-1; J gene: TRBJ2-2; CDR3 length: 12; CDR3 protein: CISGRITGELFF
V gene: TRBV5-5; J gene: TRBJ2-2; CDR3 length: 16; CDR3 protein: CASSSASGSNTGELFF
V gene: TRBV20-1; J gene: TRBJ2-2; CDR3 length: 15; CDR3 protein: CSARGLAGAVGELFF
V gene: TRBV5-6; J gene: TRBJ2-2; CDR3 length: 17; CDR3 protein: CASSFRGLKGATGELFF
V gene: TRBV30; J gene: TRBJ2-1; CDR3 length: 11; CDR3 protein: CAWSVVPEQFF
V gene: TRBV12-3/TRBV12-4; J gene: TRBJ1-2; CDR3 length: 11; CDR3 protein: CASSLADGYTF
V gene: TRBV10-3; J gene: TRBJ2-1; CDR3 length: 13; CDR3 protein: CATTLGQRDEQFF
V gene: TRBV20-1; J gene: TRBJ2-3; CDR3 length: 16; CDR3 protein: CSAHPILEGSTDTQYF
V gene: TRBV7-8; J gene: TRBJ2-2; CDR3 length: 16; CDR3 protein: CASSLAGTGNTGELFF
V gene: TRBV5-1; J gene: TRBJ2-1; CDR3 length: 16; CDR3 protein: CASRTTSGSIVNEQFF
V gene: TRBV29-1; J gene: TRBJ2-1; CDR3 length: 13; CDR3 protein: CSAPTSGITEQFF
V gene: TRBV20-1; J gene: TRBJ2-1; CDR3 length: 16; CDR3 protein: CSAPIRLALSYNEQFF
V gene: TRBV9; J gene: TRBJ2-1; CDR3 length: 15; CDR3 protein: CASSRTSGRGNEQFF
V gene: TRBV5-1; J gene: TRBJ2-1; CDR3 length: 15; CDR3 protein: CASSGTSGEYNEQFF
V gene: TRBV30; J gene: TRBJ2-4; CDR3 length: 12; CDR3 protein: CAWSQDLNIQYF
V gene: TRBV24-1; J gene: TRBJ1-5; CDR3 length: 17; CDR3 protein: CATLLGWRGTENQPQHF
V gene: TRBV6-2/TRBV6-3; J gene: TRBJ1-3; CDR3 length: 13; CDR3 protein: CASEGRTLNTIYF
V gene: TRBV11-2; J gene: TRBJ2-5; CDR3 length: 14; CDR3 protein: CASTLTGFQETQYF
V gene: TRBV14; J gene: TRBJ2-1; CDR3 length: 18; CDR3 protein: CASSQVWAGQFSYNEQFF
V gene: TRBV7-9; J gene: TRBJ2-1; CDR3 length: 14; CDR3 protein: CASSDSGSYNEQFF
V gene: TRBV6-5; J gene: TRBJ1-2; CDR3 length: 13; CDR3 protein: CASSYLADYSYTF
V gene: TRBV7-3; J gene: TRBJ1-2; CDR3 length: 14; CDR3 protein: CASSSKTGGDGYTF
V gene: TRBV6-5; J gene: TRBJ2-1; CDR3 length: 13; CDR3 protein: CASNLDGDNEQFF
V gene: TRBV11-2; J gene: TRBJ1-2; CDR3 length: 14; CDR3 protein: CASSLLQGADGYTF
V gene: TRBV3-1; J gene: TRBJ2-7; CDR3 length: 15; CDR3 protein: CASSWTSGRANEQYF
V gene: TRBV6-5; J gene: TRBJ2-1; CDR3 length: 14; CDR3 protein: CASTEMGVGNEQFF
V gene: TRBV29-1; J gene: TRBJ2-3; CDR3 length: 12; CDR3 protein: CSDRAGTDTQYF
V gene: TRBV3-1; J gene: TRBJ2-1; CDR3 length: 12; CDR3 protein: CASSGGINEQFF
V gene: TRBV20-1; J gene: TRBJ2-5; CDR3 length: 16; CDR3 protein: CSARGTFKSTQETQYF
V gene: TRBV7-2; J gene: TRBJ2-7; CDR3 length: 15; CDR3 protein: CASSIRTSGPYEQYF
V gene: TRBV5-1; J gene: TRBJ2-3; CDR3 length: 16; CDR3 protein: CASSLRDRTSTDTQYF
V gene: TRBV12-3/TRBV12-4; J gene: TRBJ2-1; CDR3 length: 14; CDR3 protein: CASSRTFGGAEQFF
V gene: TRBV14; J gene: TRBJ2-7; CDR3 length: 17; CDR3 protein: CASSRWGLGDGPREQYF
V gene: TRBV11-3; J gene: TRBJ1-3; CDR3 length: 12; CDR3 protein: CASSFIRNTIYF
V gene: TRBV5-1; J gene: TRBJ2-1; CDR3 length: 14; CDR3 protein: CASSLTGGSHEQFF
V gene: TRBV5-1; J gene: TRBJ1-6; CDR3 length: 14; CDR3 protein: CASSLDLNNSPLHF
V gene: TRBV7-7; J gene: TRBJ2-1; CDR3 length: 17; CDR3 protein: CASSLGAGTSGRNEQFF